This T cell receptor beta chain comes out of a study of T cells in women clearing cervical HPV infection. Clones were sequenced by immunoSEQ multiplex PCR, and TCRdb holds only the in-frame ones, with some missing. With some 30,000 clones in the sample, the ten largest clones hold 7.8%. The CDR3 has 15 amino acids. The V gene end was trimmed by 3 bases and the J gene end by 5 bases; junction bases not matched to a gene: 8. From germline, CDR1 is KGHSH and CDR2 LQKENI. As regards this clone: The read falls 3 residues short of the CDR3 end, and the missing part is taken from the germline J gene.

The source of this sequence is a woman between 18 and 69 years old with a cervical HPV16 infection that either progressed to CIN3+ or cleared (not recorded which). V usage is TRBV18 and J usage is TRBJ2-3; 7 positions match TRBD2. The sequenced material came from blood buffy coat. CDR3 DNA (partial): TGTGCCAGCTCACCGGTCGGCGGGAGCCGAGATACG. Protein sequence: CASSPVGGSRDT. The whole CDR3 region reads CASSPVGGSRDTQYF.